This T cell receptor (beta chain) was obtained from a study of blood T cells in healthy people across ages (dated by TCRdb to between 2014 and 2017). Notes on the research overall: In model experiments, template switching captured roughly one uniquely barcoded TCR beta cDNA molecule for every two T cells. To avoid experimental bias, donors of different ages were distributed randomly across sequencing lanes. Two additional independent replicas of 1 million unique cDNA reads from the same blood draw were analyzed for two donors (one aged 18 to 30 and one aged 80 or older). Donors were grouped into four age groups: young (average approximately 16 years), middle-aged (about 40), aged (over 55) and long-lived (over 80). Age-related changes in TCR beta repertoire diversity were measured in the study by deep sequencing normalized with unique cDNA molecular identifiers.

The paper's findings and limits, for the study overall: As age increased, observed TCR beta diversity per million T cells dropped in a roughly linear way, and a significant reduction was already evident by age around 41. Total diversity estimates from one million sequenced T cells were considered lower bounds and underestimates. The long-lived group showed more naive CD4+ T cells, fewer expanded clones and increased TCR diversity than the aged group, suggesting age selection. Bulk unsorted PBMC profiling prevented conclusive comparison of naive and antigen-experienced compartments. Donor CMV infection status was unknown, potentially confounding age-related changes in expanded clonotypes. Observed TCR beta diversity correlated strongly with the percentage of naive T cells measured by flow cytometry.

The library was produced with 5' RACE. Sequencing relied on an Illumina HiSeq 2500. A second 7 to 11 cycle PCR used a sample-barcoded 5' primer and a J-beta primer mix. Each TCR beta cDNA molecule received a unique molecular identifier from a template-switch 5' adaptor carrying 12 random nucleotides. At least 2.5 million CDR3-containing paired-end reads were obtained from each sample. First-strand cDNA synthesis was performed from all RNA using the Mint cDNA synthesis kit, with priming by a TRBC-specific oligonucleotide. Following uracil-DNA glycosylase treatment, a first 18-cycle PCR with universal primers M1SS and BC2_uni_R was performed on all cDNA. For the original study's pipeline: For normalization, 1 million high-quality reads, each with a distinct molecular identifier, were randomly selected from each sample. Reads with shared molecular identifiers were discarded instead of being binned into consensus sequences. MiTCR, run with a Q25 quality threshold and the strictest error-elimination algorithm, handled CDR3 identification, clonotype clustering and error correction. A nonparametric unseen species model with Euler transformation was used to estimate a lower bound on total TCR beta diversity. In-frame beta chains were kept once TCRdb had trimmed the public reads at Q25 with fastp and called clones with MiXCR. Identical CDR3 protein sequences are pooled into one entry, listed with their most common genes and DNA. TCRdb assigned the V and J calls; the authors' analysis was not used. The sample has roughly 800,000 distinct CDR3 sequences on record, roughly 50% of them singletons. The ten largest clonotypes hold approximately 23% of the sample.

Including cysteine and phenylalanine, the CDR3 has 14 amino acids. The CDR3 DNA has 42 bases and is translated from base 1. CDR1 SEHNR and CDR2 FQNEAQ were looked up in the germline V gene (reference sequence). V is cut by 1 base and J by 5 bases, and the space between the germline ends is 11 bases. The roughly 39 donors, aged roughly 6 to 90 years, were systemically healthy Caucasian individuals from Russia. Approximately 9 milliliters of peripheral blood were collected from each donor into EDTA-treated Vacutainer tubes. PBMCs were isolated by Ficoll-Paque density-gradient centrifugation, with at least 6 million obtained per sample. Trizol reagent was used to extract total RNA from PBMCs, with at least 5.5 micrograms per sample. For every donor, an aliquot of PBMCs went through flow cytometry to measure the percentages of naive CD45RAhigh/CD27high T cells. This clonotype appeared a few times. Its specific antigen is unknown. Per-base qualities were not stored, and no clone one base away is much larger.

The TCR comes from a man under 40 in good health. Sequenced material: blood. This sequence uses TRBV7-9 and TRBJ2-5; too little of a D gene remains to name it. Here is the DNA: TGTGCCAGCAGCTTAGTCGTCGGGCGGGAGACCCAGTACTTC. The translation is CASSLVVGRETQYF.